The subject of this entry is one T cell receptor (beta chain). What it binds is not known. Germline values: CDR1 SEHNR, CDR2 FQNEAQ (reference sequence). This CDR3 region has 15 residues. The ends lost 4 bases at V and 3 bases at J; junction bases unmatched: 6. The sample is drawn from a study of T cell responses to AZD1222 COVID-19 vaccine. Study results and limitations: Baseline testing showed seropositivity in only five to seven AZD1222 recipients. Researchers report vaccine-associated CD4 TCRs spanning spike, with dominance at 160-218 and 743-854. Reports indicate that nearly half of spike-specific TCRs are directed at unmutated variant regions.

Using immunoSEQ multiplex PCR, the repertoire was profiled, and TCRdb retains in-frame clones only, with some absent. The sample records around 88,000 clones, 85% to 90% being singletons. Sequences were derived from peripheral blood, sampled on day 0 of MenACWY control vaccination. This sequence originates from an adult in good health. The genes are TRBV7-9 and TRBJ1-2; 9 bases align to TRBD1. The CDR3 protein is CASSSSWTGDYGYTF. CDR3 bases: TGTGCCAGCAGCTCCAGTTGGACAGGGGACTATGGCTACACCTTC.